This T cell receptor beta chain stems from a study of blood T cell repertoires in COVID-19 (dated by TCRdb to 2018 to 2020). Notes on the research overall: Samples from collaborators originated in the United States, Italy and Spain and spanned both the acute and convalescent phases of COVID-19. The prospective study material was composed of cDNA or gDNA derived from T cells, B-cell-depleted T cells, or PBMCs. The samples were drawn from the first 160 participants of the ongoing ImmuneRACE study and from over 950 subjects provided by 6 global collaborators. The repertoires were released in a freely available public database intended as a resource for research on the immune response to SARS-CoV-2. HLA class I and class II types, where available, came from metadata supplied by the sample provider rather than from assay-based typing. Nearly every sample came with metadata listing a de-identified subject ID, COVID-19 status, age in years and sex. The dataset comprised deeply sampled blood TCRbeta repertoires from subjects exposed to, actively infected with, or recovered from COVID-19. Points the paper makes about the study in general: How much clinical and demographic metadata was included differed by source and by participant, and the metadata was provided uncurated.

Sequences MNHEY (CDR1) and SVGEGT (CDR2) are obtained from the germline V gene. Counted from cysteine to phenylalanine, this CDR3 has 12 amino acids. Here the CDR3 DNA is all that survives: 36 bases in frame from base 1. Cut back by 4 bases and 4 bases, the V and J ends lie 5 bases apart. The immunoSEQ Assay, a bias-controlled multiplex PCR, was used to amplify TCRbeta CDR3 regions from genomic DNA. From the authors' description of their analysis: The number of nucleated cells in each sample was estimated from the amplification of reference gene primers within the assay. To quantify the absolute abundance of each unique TCRbeta CDR3 rearrangement, sequence reads were collapsed and filtered. For each sample, productive Simpson clonality was calculated by taking the square root of Simpson's diversity index across productive rearrangements. The immuneACCESS repertoire file appears here via TCRdb, limited to in-frame rearrangements. These files lack a portion of the clones; in checked studies, under half of the deficit traces to unresolved V genes, and the cause of the others is not known. For V, J and clone size, that table is used; D and trimming come from the DNA. The sample table holds hundreds of thousands of clones, of which about 90% were seen once. The top ten clones comprise roughly 10% of the sample.

As regards this clone: What this receptor recognizes is not known. No per-base quality is available; no much larger clone lies one base away.

Enrolling through a virtual design, the prospective study's participants ranged in age from about 18 to 100 years and lived across 20 to 25 United States geographic areas. In the prospective study, cohorts were assigned on the basis of participant-reported clinical history obtained from a screening survey and a study questionnaire. Recovered participants in ImmuneRACE Cohort 3 were defined as having two consecutive negative NP/OP PCR tests, clearance from a healthcare professional, or resolution of symptoms. Mobile phlebotomists in the prospective study collected whole blood, serum and a nasopharyngeal or oropharyngeal swab from every participant. Participants in the prospective study had the option to provide additional blood draws and questionnaires over a roughly 2-month period. Before DNA extraction, blood samples from the prospective study were shipped at room temperature or frozen.

The rearranged segments are TRBV6-2 or TRBV6-3 and TRBJ1-5; no D gene can be assigned with confidence. What was sequenced was PBMCs or T cells enriched from blood (not recorded which). The sequence was collected from a young woman who had recovered from COVID-19. The CDR3 amino acid sequence is: CASSLRNQPQHF. The nucleotide sequence is TGTGCCAGCAGTTTGCGGAATCAGCCCCAGCATTTT.